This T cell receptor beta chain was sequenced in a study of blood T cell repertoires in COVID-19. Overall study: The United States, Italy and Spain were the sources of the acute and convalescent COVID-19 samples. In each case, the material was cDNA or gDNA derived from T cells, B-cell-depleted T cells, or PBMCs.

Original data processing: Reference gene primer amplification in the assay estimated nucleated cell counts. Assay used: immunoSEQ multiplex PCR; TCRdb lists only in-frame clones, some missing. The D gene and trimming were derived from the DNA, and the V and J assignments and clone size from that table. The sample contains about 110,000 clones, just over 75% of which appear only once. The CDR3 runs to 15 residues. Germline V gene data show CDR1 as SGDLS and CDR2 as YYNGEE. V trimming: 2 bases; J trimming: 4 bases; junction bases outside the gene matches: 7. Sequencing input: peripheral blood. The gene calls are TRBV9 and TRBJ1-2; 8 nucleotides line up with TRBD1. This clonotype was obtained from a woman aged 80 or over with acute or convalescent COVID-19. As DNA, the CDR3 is TGTGCCAGCAGCGTGCTGGGACAGGCCTCCTATGGCTACACCTTC. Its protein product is CASSVLGQASYGYTF.